A single sample gave rise to the 17 T cell receptor beta chains below, sequenced in a study of cytomegalovirus exposure and HLA in healthy donors. Use of 60 Vbeta and 13 Jbeta primers characterized the PCR. Sequencing used immunoSEQ multiplex PCR; TCRdb keeps in-frame clones, though not all of them. This table has 70,000 to 95,000 clones, roughly 80% appearing once. Sequencing was carried out using PBMCs. These receptors were taken from a man in his forties in good health and CMV-seronegative.

The V gene is TRBV27, the J gene TRBJ1-1; tentatively, D is TRBD1 (5 bases). The V end lost 3 bases, the J end lost 3 bases, and 11 bases lay between the germline ends. The CDR3 runs 14 residues. Germline V gives CDR1 MNHEY, CDR2 SMNVEV (reference sequence). This CDR3 reads CASSFNPRDTEAFF. The CDR3 region has the DNA TGTGCCAGCAGTTTTAACCCCAGGGACACTGAAGCTTTCTTT.

CDR3 sequence: CASSLHFRDTYSNQPQHF. In DNA form, the CDR3 reads TGTGCCAGCAGCTTGCATTTTAGGGACACTTATAGCAATCAGCCCCAGCATTTT. The chain couples TRBV5-8 to TRBJ1-5, with TRBD1 as a possible D gene (6 bases). Trimming cost V 1 base and J 0 bases, with 17 bases left between them. The CDR3 spans 18 residues. Germline V gives CDR1 SGHTS, CDR2 YDEGEE.

The chain carries TRBV15 and TRBJ2-3, with D maybe TRBD1 (5 bases). The CDR3 sequence is 16 residues long. Trimming took off 1 base at V and 0 bases at J, with 11 bases between the two ends. Germline V gene lookup returns CDR1 LNHNV and CDR2 YYDKDF (reference sequence). The CDR3 DNA follows: TGTGCCACCAGCAGAGGCCACGACAGCAGCACAGATACGCAGTATTTT. Residues: CATSRGHDSSTDTQYF.

The V gene is TRBV19, the J gene TRBJ2-7; tentative D call: TRBD2 (5 bases). V dropped 1 base and J dropped 2 bases, with 9 bases sitting between them. Per germline, CDR1 LNHDA and CDR2 SQIVND (reference sequence). The CDR3 consists of 14 residues. In DNA, the CDR3 is TGTGCCAGTAGTATAGGTGACGGGACCTACGAGCAGTACTTC. It encodes CASSIGDGTYEQYF.

V is TRBV28 and J is TRBJ2-7, with 11 bases identical to TRBD2. V was clipped by 4 bases and J by 3 bases; unmatched bases: 8. Per germline, CDR1 MDHEN and CDR2 SYDVKM. The CDR3 extends over 16 amino acids. CDR3 in amino acids: CASSSPGTSGGYEQYF. The CDR3 nucleotides read TGTGCCAGCAGTTCACCAGGGACTAGCGGAGGCTACGAGCAGTACTTC. Complete variable domain (other parts from reference TRBV28 and TRBJ2-7): DVKVTQSSRYLVKRTGEKVFLECVQDMDHENMFWYRQDPGLGLRLIYFSYDVKMKEKGDIPEGYSVSREKKERFSLILESASTNQTSMYLCASSSPGTSGGYEQYFGPGTRLTVT.

The chain employs TRBV9 and TRBJ1-4; 7 nucleotides agree with TRBD1. V lost 4 bases and J lost 2; bases outside the gene matches: 5. Germline values: CDR1 SGDLS, CDR2 YYNGEE. The CDR3 length is 15 residues. CDR3 amino acids: CASSPTGVTNEKLFF. CDR3 nucleotide sequence: TGTGCCAGCAGCCCCACAGGGGTTACTAATGAAAAACTGTTTTTT.

The chain carries TRBV7-3 and TRBJ1-5, with 10 bases matching TRBD1. The junction had 9 bases not matched to a gene; V was cut back by 1 base and J by 6 bases. The CDR3 extends over 17 amino acids. The germline V gene has CDR1 SGHTA and CDR2 FQGTGA. The CDR3 loop reads CASSLNYRDRGTQPQHF. The CDR3 coding sequence is TGTGCCAGCAGCTTAAATTATCGGGACAGGGGCACTCAGCCCCAGCATTTT. Filled out from reference TRBV7-3 and TRBJ1-5, the complete variable domain reads GAGVSQTPSNKVTEKGKYVELRCDPISGHTALYWYRQSLGQGPEFLIYFQGTGAADDSGLPNDRFFAVRPEGSVSTLKIQRTERGDSAVYLCASSLNYRDRGTQPQHFGDGTRLSIL.

The chain links TRBV2 to TRBJ2-5, with a tentative D call TRBD1 (6 bases). V lost 5 bases, J lost 2 bases, and 9 bases lay in between. Germline CDR1 reads SNHLY; CDR2 reads FYNNEI. CDR3 length: 13 amino acids. For the CDR3, the DNA is TGTGCCAGCAGTAGAGACAGGCAAGAGACCCAGTACTTC. Protein sequence: CASSRDRQETQYF.

This clone turned up a few times. The rearrangement links TRBV7-6 to TRBJ1-1; 7 nucleotides match TRBD1. CDR1 is SGHVS and CDR2 is FNYEAQ in the germline V gene. CDR3 size: 13 residues. V lost 5 bases, J lost 7 bases, and 7 bases stayed unmatched. CDR3 nucleotides: TGTGCCAGCAGCCTAGAAGGGGGCGGTGAAGCTTTCTTT. Encoded protein: CASSLEGGGEAFF.

This clone appeared once. The V and J genes are TRBV5-4 and TRBJ2-7; TRBD2 is a possible D gene (6 bases). CDR1 and CDR2 from the germline V gene are SGHNT and YYREEE (reference sequence). The CDR3 is 11 residues long. The V gene lost 5 bases and the J gene lost 11 bases, with 14 bases spanning the gap. The CDR3 loop reads CASRGTSGEYF. The CDR3 DNA follows: TGTGCCAGCAGGGGGACCTCGGGGGAGTACTTC. Full variable domain (rest looked up from reference TRBV5-4 and TRBJ2-7): ETGVTQSPTHLIKTRGQQVTLRCSSQSGHNTVSWYQQALGQGPQFIFQYYREEENGRGNFPPRFSGLQFPNYSSELNVNALELDDSALYLCASRGTSGEYFGPGTRLTVT.

The CDR3 spells CASSATDRGSNTEAFF. CDR3 DNA sequence: TGTGCCAGCAGCGCAACCGACAGGGGGTCGAACACTGAAGCTTTCTTT. The chain employs TRBV9 and TRBJ1-1; 9 nucleotides agree with TRBD1. CDR1 is SGDLS and CDR2 is YYNGEE in the germline V gene. CDR3 length: 16 residues. Losses at the gene ends were 3 bases for V and 1 base for J; bases not matched to a gene: 7.

In this sample, this clone turned up a few times. This chain connects TRBV25-1 to TRBJ1-2; tentatively, D is TRBD1 (5 bases). V lost 3 bases, J lost 8 bases, and 13 bases lay in between. CDR3 length equals 13 residues. Germline V gene data show CDR1 as MGHDK and CDR2 as SYGVNS. This chain's CDR3 is CASSDIGGFGYTF. The CDR3 DNA reads TGTGCCAGCAGTGATATCGGGGGTTTCGGCTACACCTTC.

V is TRBV18 and J is TRBJ1-5; the D gene is possibly TRBD1 (6 bases). CDR1 and CDR2 (germline): KGHSH, LQKENI. The CDR3 runs to 14 residues. Trimming removed 2 bases at V and 3 bases at J, with 8 bases between. The CDR3 here is CASSPRDNNQPQHF. The CDR3 DNA reads as TGTGCCAGCTCACCAAGGGACAACAATCAGCCCCAGCATTTT.

V and J are TRBV9 and TRBJ2-7, with 12 bases lining up with TRBD2. In germline, CDR1 is SGDLS, CDR2 YYNGEE. V gave up 4 bases and J gave up 9 bases; unmatched junction bases: 11. There are 15 residues in the CDR3. CDR3 nucleotides: TGTGCCAGCAGCCCGTCTAGCGGGAGGGCTCAGGGGCAGTACTTC. Translation gives CASSPSSGRAQGQYF.

In its sample, this clone was seen a few times. J is TRBJ1-4 and V is TRBV27, with 7 bases lining up with TRBD1. In germline, CDR1 is MNHEY, CDR2 SMNVEV (reference sequence). V was pared by 3 bases and J by 5 bases, with 6 bases of the junction left unmatched. This CDR3 is built from 15 residues. The CDR3: CASSFRGQWNEKLFF. CDR3 coding DNA: TGTGCCAGCAGTTTTCGGGGACAGTGGAATGAAAAACTGTTTTTT.

This clone was observed a single time. The V gene is TRBV2, the J gene TRBJ1-1; maybe TRBD1 (6 bases). Germline-derived CDR1 and CDR2 are SNHLY and FYNNEI. With 6 bases removed from V and 5 bases from J, the gap between germline ends came to 19 bases. CDR3 length: 15 amino acids. Here the CDR3 DNA reads TGTGCCAGCAGCCCAACGGGCAGGGGCCGTACTGAAGCTTTCTTT. It encodes CASSPTGRGRTEAFF.

The CDR3 DNA reads TGTGCCAGCAGTCCCCAGGGAGGACTCATGAACACTGAAGCTTTCTTT. This encodes CASSPQGGLMNTEAFF. The rearrangement links TRBV6-6 to TRBJ1-1; a weak D match, TRBD1 (5 bases). Trimming removed 5 bases at V and 0 bases at J, with 16 bases between. The CDR3 spans 16 residues. CDR1 is MNHNY, CDR2 SVGAGI, per germline (reference sequence).